The 19 T cell receptor beta chains given below trace back to one sample, sequenced in a study of blood T cell repertoires in COVID-19 (TCRdb year 2020). The method behind the library was the immunoSEQ multiplex PCR assay. TCRdb retrieved this table from immuneACCESS and kept in-frame rearrangements only. Not all clones are present; in checked studies, unresolved V genes account for under half, and no reason is known for the remainder. The table for this sample lists 250,000 or so clones; 86% of them were counted only once. The ten largest clones add up to about 12% of the sample. Material: peripheral blood. These TCRs come from a man older than 75 with acute or convalescent COVID-19.

The rearrangement links TRBV4-1 to TRBJ2-7, with D possibly TRBD1 on 6 matching bases. The CDR3 is 16 amino acids. Trimming removed 1 base from V and 0 bases from J, with 13 bases in between. The germline V gene has CDR1 MGHRA and CDR2 YSYEKL. CDR3 amino acids: CASSQGSGTPSYEQYF. As DNA, the CDR3 is TGCGCCAGCAGCCAAGGGTCGGGGACACCCTCCTACGAGCAGTACTTC.

The chain employs TRBV2 and TRBJ2-3; the match to TRBD2 covers 11 bases. The germline V gene encodes CDR1 SNHLY and CDR2 FYNNEI. This CDR3 spans 18 amino acids. After removal of 6 bases from V and 6 bases from J, the junction contained 17 bases not matched to a gene. DNA for the CDR3: TGTGCCAGCAGCCCCACCCCTCTAGCGGGAGGCCTAACTGATACGCAGTATTTT. Encoded protein: CASSPTPLAGGLTDTQYF. Supplemented by reference TRBV2 and TRBJ2-3, the full variable domain reads EPEVTQTPSHQVTQMGQEVILRCVPISNHLYFYWYRQILGQKVEFLVSFYNNEISEKSEIFDDQFSVERPDGSNFTLKIRSTKLEDSAMYFCASSPTPLAGGLTDTQYFGPGTRLTVL.

V gene TRBV27 combines with J gene TRBJ2-3, with 8 nucleotides matching TRBD2. Germline V gene data show CDR1 as MNHEY and CDR2 as SMNVEV (reference sequence). The CDR3 is 14 amino acids. Losses at the gene ends were 6 bases for V and 0 bases for J; bases not matched to a gene: 2. In DNA form, the CDR3 reads TGTGCCAGCAGACTAGCGGTCAGCACAGATACGCAGTATTTT. Protein product: CASRLAVSTDTQYF.

The chain links TRBV5-6 to TRBJ1-6; a weak D match, TRBD1 (6 bases). This CDR3 region has 16 residues. Germline loops: CDR1 SGHDT, CDR2 YYEEEE. Between the trimmed V and J ends, which lost 0 bases and 8 bases, there was a span of 15 bases. Written as DNA, the CDR3 is TGTGCCAGCAGCTTGGAGGGGGGGAGTTTCGATTCACCCCTCCACTTT. The encoded protein is CASSLEGGSFDSPLHF.

This chain joins TRBV2 and TRBJ1-5; possibly TRBD1 for D (5 bases). Germline-derived CDR1 and CDR2 are SNHLY and FYNNEI. The CDR3 has 16 residues. V gave up 5 bases and J gave up 3 bases, with 17 bases separating them. CDR3 sequence reads: CASSHSLGGDNQPQHF. The DNA of the CDR3 is TGTGCCAGCAGTCACAGCCTCGGAGGGGACAATCAGCCCCAGCATTTT.

The sample holds a few counts of this clone. This rearrangement joins TRBV10-3 to TRBJ1-2, with TRBD1 matching over 8 bases. This CDR3 is 14 amino acids long. From germline, CDR1 is ENHRY and CDR2 SYGVKD. V dropped 9 bases and J dropped 8; count of bases not matched to a gene: 14. The CDR3 nucleotides are TGTGCCATTCTCGGACAGGGACGGTTCAGGGGCTACACCTTC. Its protein is CAILGQGRFRGYTF.

The chain carries TRBV29-1 and TRBJ1-2, with a weak D call TRBD1 (6 bases). There are 12 residues in the CDR3. Germline CDR1 and CDR2: SQVTM and ANQGSEA. Trimming stripped 3 bases from V and 8 bases from J, with 13 bases between. CDR3 DNA: TGCAGCGTTGATCAGGGGCGCGGAGGCTACACCTTC. It specifies CSVDQGRGGYTF.

The chain couples TRBV19 to TRBJ1-1; D may be TRBD1 (5 bases). CDR1 and CDR2 (germline): LNHDA, SQIVND (reference sequence). The CDR3 has 13 amino acids. V lost 6 bases to trimming and J lost 3 bases, with 11 bases between them. DNA for the CDR3: TGTGCCAGTAGCAGGGTCCCGGACACTGAAGCTTTCTTT. This encodes CASSRVPDTEAFF.

The genes are TRBV4-3 and TRBJ2-1, with 14 bases matching TRBD2. This CDR3 comprises 16 residues. The V gene end was trimmed by 4 bases and the J gene end by 9 bases; junction bases not matched to a gene: 8. The germline gives CDR1 LGHNA, CDR2 YSLEER. The CDR3 loop is CASSPRLAGGPVEQFF. The CDR3 DNA is TGCGCCAGCAGCCCACGACTAGCGGGGGGGCCTGTTGAGCAGTTCTTC.

In this sample, this clone turned up once. This chain connects TRBV7-2 to TRBJ1-5, with 8 bases aligning to TRBD1. The CDR3 is 17 residues long. Trimming took 2 bases from V and 2 from J; bases not matched to a gene: 8. The germline V gene encodes CDR1 SGHTA and CDR2 FQGNSA. Here the CDR3 reads CASSLRGTGVGNQPQHF. CDR3 nucleotide sequence: TGTGCCAGCAGCTTAAGGGGGACAGGCGTGGGCAATCAGCCCCAGCATTTT.

This chain links TRBV6-5 with TRBJ1-5, with D unclear. The germline gives CDR1 MNHEY, CDR2 SVGAGI. This CDR3 comprises 15 residues. The V end was cut by 0 bases, the J end by 1 base, with 7 bases between. Written as DNA, the CDR3 is TGTGCCAGCAGTTACTCAGGGAGGAGCAATCAGCCCCAGCATTTT. This translates into CASSYSGRSNQPQHF.

The genes are TRBV29-1 and TRBJ2-3, with D possibly TRBD2 on 5 matching bases. The CDR3 covers 13 residues. Trimming cost V 3 bases and J 4 bases, with 11 bases left between them. Germline assignment: CDR1 SQVTM and CDR2 ANQGSEA. Here the CDR3 reads CSVDLRVADTQYF. The CDR3 bases are TGCAGCGTTGATCTGCGGGTGGCAGATACGCAGTATTTT.

This clone was observed once. The rearrangement joins TRBV6-5 to TRBJ1-2, with 7 bases fitting TRBD1. Germline-derived CDR1 and CDR2 are MNHEY and SVGAGI. CDR3 size: 13 residues. With V trimmed by 6 bases and J by 8 bases, 9 bases remained unmatched. The CDR3 nucleotides are TGTGCCAGCAGCCATGACAGGGCGGGCGGCTACACCTTC. This gives the protein CASSHDRAGGYTF.

The chain employs TRBV20-1 and TRBJ1-1, with D unclear. The CDR3 has 12 residues. From germline, CDR1 is DFQATT and CDR2 SNEGSKA (reference sequence). V was pared by 3 bases and J by 5 bases, with 10 bases between. The DNA for the CDR3 is TGCAGTGCTAGTGGGAGGTGGACTGAAGCTTTCTTT. This codes for CSASGRWTEAFF.

The V and J genes are TRBV4-1 and TRBJ2-7; the D gene is possibly TRBD1 (6 bases). V was cut by 1 base and J by 3 bases, with 16 bases left in between. CDR3 length: 16 amino acids. The germline CDR1 and CDR2 sequences are MGHRA and YSYEKL. The CDR3 DNA is TGCGCCAGCAGCCAAGGTTGGGGACCCAGGGGCTACGAGCAGTACTTC. This encodes CASSQGWGPRGYEQYF.

J is TRBJ2-7 and V is TRBV28; 12 bases map to TRBD1. Trimming at V came to 8 bases and at J to 4 bases, leaving 9 bases not matched to a gene. In germline, CDR1 is MDHEN, CDR2 SYDVKM. The CDR3 length is 15 residues. Here the CDR3 reads CASHNPGQGAYEQYF. In DNA form, the CDR3 reads TGTGCCAGCCATAATCCGGGACAGGGGGCGTACGAGCAGTACTTC.

CDR3 sequence reads: CASTGQGTTGELFF. The CDR3 region has the DNA TGTGCCAGCACGGGACAGGGAACCACCGGGGAGCTGTTTTTT. The rearrangement links TRBV2 to TRBJ2-2; 9 bases map to TRBD1. The CDR3 covers 14 residues. CDR1 and CDR2 from the germline V gene are SNHLY and FYNNEI. V lost 7 bases, J lost 4 bases, and 4 bases stayed unmatched. The full variable domain, in which reference TRBV2 and TRBJ2-2 provide the parts outside the CDR3, is EPEVTQTPSHQVTQMGQEVILRCVPISNHLYFYWYRQILGQKVEFLVSFYNNEISEKSEIFDDQFSVERPDGSNFTLKIRSTKLEDSAMYFCASTGQGTTGELFFGEGSRLTVL.

The rearrangement joins TRBV13 to TRBJ2-2; 7 positions match TRBD2. Germline V gives CDR1 PRHDT, CDR2 FYEKMQ (reference sequence). V trimming: 5 bases; J trimming: 7 bases; junction bases outside the gene matches: 7. The CDR3 runs 14 residues. For the CDR3, the DNA is TGTGCCAGCAGCGACCGCACGGGGGGCGGGGAGCTGTTTTTT. It codes for CASSDRTGGGELFF.

This chain connects TRBV5-6 to TRBJ1-6; D is unclear. In germline, CDR1 is SGHDT, CDR2 YYEEEE. There are 14 residues in the CDR3. V lost 3 bases, J lost 7 bases, and 11 bases lay in between. The CDR3 is CASSSDIDNSPLHF. CDR3 nucleotides: TGTGCCAGCAGCTCTGACATTGACAATTCACCCCTCCACTTT.